Included here is one TCR beta chain sequence, with context. Germline lookup yields CDR1 SGHRS and CDR2 YFSETQ. CDR3 size: 14 residues. Germline trimming cut 2 bases from V and 10 bases from J; bases unmatched to any gene: 11. The PCR was carried out with 60 Vbeta primers and 13 Jbeta primers. The assay was immunoSEQ multiplex PCR, and TCRdb's table has in-frame clones only and misses some. Among around 72,000 clones listed, 65% to 70% were seen once. This sample stems from a study of cytomegalovirus exposure and HLA in healthy donors. This receptor was taken from a man aged 35 to 55 in good health and CMV-seropositive. Sequenced material: PBMCs. The V call is TRBV5-1, the J call TRBJ1-1; 7 positions match TRBD1. CDR3 residues: CASSFSGTVEGAFF. Here the CDR3 DNA reads TGCGCCAGCAGCTTTTCTGGGACAGTGGAGGGAGCTTTCTTT.